This is a list of T cell receptor beta chains from one sample in a study of cytomegalovirus exposure and HLA in healthy donors. Libraries were prepared by immunoSEQ multiplex PCR; TCRdb keeps only in-frame clonotypes and omits some of them. Seen here are about 170,000 clones, around 73% observed once, and the top ten hold roughly 5.2%. The sequencing input was PBMCs. The receptor source for this set is a young woman in good health and CMV-seropositive. Each CDR3 is given with its conserved first and last residue. A D gene is named only where the DNA matches it firmly. The size of a clone is reported for some rows only, either as once, few or many, or as a class for expanded clones.

TRBD2 | . | TRBJ2-7 | TRBV4-3 | CASSQDVIAGGEQYF | TGCGCCAGCAGCCAAGACGTGATAGCGGGAGGCGAGCAGTACTTC
TRBD1 | . | TRBJ1-1 | TRBV18 | CASSDRTGNTEAFF | TGTGCCAGCTCAGATCGGACAGGGAACACTGAAGCTTTCTTT
. | once | TRBJ1-2 | TRBV30 | CAFHRDNYGYTF | TGTGCCTTCCACAGGGATAACTATGGCTACACCTTC
TRBD2 | . | TRBJ2-7 | TRBV15 | CATSRSLRTAGVSYEQYF | TGTGCCACCAGCCGCTCCCTCCGGACGGCGGGGGTCTCCTACGAGCAGTACTTC
TRBD2 | . | TRBJ2-5 | TRBV9 | CASSVSAGGDHQETQYF | TGTGCCAGCAGCGTATCAGCGGGGGGGGACCACCAAGAGACCCAGTACTTC
TRBD1 | . | TRBJ1-2 | TRBV29-1 | CSVERDRVGGYTF | TGCAGCGTTGAGAGGGACAGGGTGGGTGGCTACACCTTC
TRBD1 | . | TRBJ1-1 | TRBV2 | CASGTETNTEAFF | TGTGCCAGCGGGACAGAGACGAACACTGAAGCTTTCTTT
TRBD1 | . | TRBJ2-7 | TRBV10-3 | CAISESFGQGASDYEQYF | TGTGCCATCAGTGAGTCGTTTGGACAGGGGGCGTCGGACTACGAGCAGTACTTC
TRBD2 | . | TRBJ2-3 | TRBV7-3 | CASSVGTSGTDTQYF | TGTGCCAGCAGCGTCGGGACTAGCGGCACAGATACGCAGTATTTT
. | . | TRBJ2-1 | TRBV9 | CASSGADSSNEQFF | TGTGCCAGCAGCGGAGCGGACAGTTCAAATGAGCAGTTCTTC
TRBD1 | . | TRBJ2-5 | TRBV7-3 | CASSEQGAKETQYF | TGTGCCAGCAGCGAACAGGGGGCTAAAGAGACCCAGTACTTC
TRBD1 | . | TRBJ1-6 | TRBV30 | CAWTTGGPNSPLHF | TGTGCCTGGACAACAGGGGGCCCCAACTCACCCCTCCACTTT
. | . | TRBJ2-5 | TRBV19 | CASSITPGTQETQYF | TGTGCCAGTAGTATTACCCCGGGTACCCAGGAGACCCAGTACTTC
. | . | TRBJ1-2 | TRBV11-2 | CASSLYGGPGTTNYGYTF | TGTGCCAGCAGCTTATACGGGGGGCCAGGGACAACTAACTATGGCTACACCTTC
TRBD1 | few | TRBJ1-5 | TRBV6-1 | CASTLGTGEGQPQHF | TGTGCCAGCACGCTGGGGACAGGGGAGGGTCAGCCCCAGCATTTT
. | . | TRBJ2-3 | TRBV9 | CASSASSTDTQYF | TGTGCCAGCAGCGCCTCTAGCACAGATACGCAGTATTTT
. | . | TRBJ1-6 | TRBV28 | CASSLGQGFRSPLHF | TGTGCCAGCAGTTTAGGGCAGGGGTTTCGGTCACCCCTCCACTTT
. | . | TRBJ1-1 | TRBV30 | CAWIRFGRDTEAFF | TGTGCCTGGATTAGATTCGGCAGGGACACTGAAGCTTTCTTT
. | . | TRBJ2-5 | TRBV5-1 | CASSLAAADRETQYF | TGCGCCAGCAGCTTGGCCGCGGCAGATCGGGAGACCCAGTACTTC
TRBD1 | . | TRBJ2-7 | TRBV28 | CASSYGTGGYEQYF | TGTGCCAGCAGTTACGGGACAGGGGGCTACGAGCAGTACTTC
. | . | TRBJ2-7 | TRBV9 | CASTTGHDSYEQYF | TGTGCCAGCACCACGGGACACGACTCCTACGAGCAGTACTTC